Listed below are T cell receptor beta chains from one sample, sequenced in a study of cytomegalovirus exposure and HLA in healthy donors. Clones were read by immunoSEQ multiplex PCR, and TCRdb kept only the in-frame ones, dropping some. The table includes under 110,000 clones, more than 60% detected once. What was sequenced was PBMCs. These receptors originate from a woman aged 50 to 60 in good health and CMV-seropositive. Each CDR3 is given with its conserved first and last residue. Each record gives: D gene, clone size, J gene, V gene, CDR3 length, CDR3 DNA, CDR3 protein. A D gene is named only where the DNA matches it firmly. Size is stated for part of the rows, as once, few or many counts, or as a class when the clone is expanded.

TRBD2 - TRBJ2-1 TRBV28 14 TGTGCCAGCAGCTCAGCGGGGACTAGCTCCAGGGAGTTCTTC CASSSAGTSSREFF
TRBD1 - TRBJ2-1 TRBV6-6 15 TGTGCCAGCAGCTTGTGGGACAGGCGTAACAATGAGCAGTTCTTC CASSLWDRRNNEQFF
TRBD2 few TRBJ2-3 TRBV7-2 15 TGTGCCAGCAGCCTAAGACTAGCGGGCGCAGATACGCAGTATTTT CASSLRLAGADTQYF
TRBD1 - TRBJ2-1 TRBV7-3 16 TGTGCCAGCAGCTTAAGTGGTGGGACAGGTGGGAATGAGCAGTTCTTC CASSLSGGTGGNEQFF
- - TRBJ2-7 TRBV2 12 TGTGCCAGCCAGGGCGGATTCTACGAGCAGTACTTC CASQGGFYEQYF
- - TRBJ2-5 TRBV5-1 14 TGCGCCAGCAGCTTGGAGGTTGGGGCCGCGACCCAGTACTTC CASSLEVGAATQYF
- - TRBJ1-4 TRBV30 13 TGTGCCTGGAGGGGCAGCCATAATGAAAAACTGTTTTTT CAWRGSHNEKLFF
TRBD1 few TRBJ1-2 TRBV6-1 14 TGTGCCAGCAGCCTGCAGACAGGGGGAGGAGGCTACACCTTC CASSLQTGGGGYTF
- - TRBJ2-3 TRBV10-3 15 TGTGCCATCAGCCCCAACCGCGCTAGCACAGATACGCAGTATTTT CAISPNRASTDTQYF
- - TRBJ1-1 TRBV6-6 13 TGTGCCAGCAACCGGGACTTGAACACTGAAGCTTTCTTT CASNRDLNTEAFF
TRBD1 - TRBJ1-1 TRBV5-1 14 TGCGCCAGCAGCGGACAGGGAGGGAACACTGAAGCTTTCTTT CASSGQGGNTEAFF
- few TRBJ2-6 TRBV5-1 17 TGCGCCAGCAGCTCTCTTCCAGGGGCAACTGGGGCCAACGTCCTGACTTTC CASSSLPGATGANVLTF
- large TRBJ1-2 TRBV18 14 TGTGCCAGCTCACCATGGGCAGGGTCTATGCGCTACACCTTC CASSPWAGSMRYTF
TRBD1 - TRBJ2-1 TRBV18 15 TGTGCCAGCTCACCACCGGGACAGGGGTACAATGAGCAGTTCTTC CASSPPGQGYNEQFF
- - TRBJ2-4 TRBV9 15 TGTGCCAGCAGCGTGGATGCGGTTGCCAAAAACATTCAGTACTTC CASSVDAVAKNIQYF
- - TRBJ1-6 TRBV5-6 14 TGTGCCAGCAGCCCCGGTGGAGCAGCGACACCCCTCCACTTT CASSPGGAATPLHF
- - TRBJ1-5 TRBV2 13 TGTGCCAGCAGTAAGGGAGGGAATCAGCCCCAGCATTTT CASSKGGNQPQHF
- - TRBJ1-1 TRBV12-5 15 TGTGCTAGTGGTTTGTCGGTGGGGCAGAACACTGAAGCTTTCTTT CASGLSVGQNTEAFF
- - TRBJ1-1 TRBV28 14 TGTGCCAGCAGTCGGGTCGGCGTCAGCGCTGAAGCTTTCTTT CASSRVGVSAEAFF
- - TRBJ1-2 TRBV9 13 TGTGCCAGCAGCGTAGCACAGAACTATGGCTACACCTTC CASSVAQNYGYTF
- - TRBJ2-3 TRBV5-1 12 TGCGCCAGCAGCCCCAACGCGGAGGGACAGTATTTT CASSPNAEGQYF
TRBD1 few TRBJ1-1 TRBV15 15 TGTGCCACCAGCAGAGGGGACAGGGATTACACTGAAGCTTTCTTT CATSRGDRDYTEAFF
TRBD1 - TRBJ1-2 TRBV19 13 TGTGCCAGTACCGGACAGGGGAACTATGGCTACACCTTC CASTGQGNYGYTF
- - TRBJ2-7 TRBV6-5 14 TGTGCCAGCAGTAGACAGGTGATCGACTACGAGCAGTACTTC CASSRQVIDYEQYF
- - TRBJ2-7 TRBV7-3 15 TGTGCCAGCAGCCTCAGAGCAGGGGGGATCCACGAGCAGTACTTC CASSLRAGGIHEQYF
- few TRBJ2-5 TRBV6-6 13 TGTGCCAGCAGTTACGGGCGATGGGAGACCCAGTACTTC CASSYGRWETQYF
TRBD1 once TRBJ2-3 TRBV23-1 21 TGCGCCAGCAGTCATTACACGACCACCGGGACAGGGGAAGAAAGCACAGATACGCAGTATTTT CASSHYTTTGTGEESTDTQYF
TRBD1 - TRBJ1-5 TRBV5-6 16 TGTGCCAGCAGCACCGGATTGGGACAGGGCGGTCAGCCCCAGCATTTT CASSTGLGQGGQPQHF
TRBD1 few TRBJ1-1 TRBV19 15 TGTGCCAGTAGTACTACGGGACAGGGGGCTGATGAAGCTTTCTTT CASSTTGQGADEAFF
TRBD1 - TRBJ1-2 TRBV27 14 TGTGCCAGCAGATTTCGACAGGGTGGCTATGGCTACACCTTC CASRFRQGGYGYTF